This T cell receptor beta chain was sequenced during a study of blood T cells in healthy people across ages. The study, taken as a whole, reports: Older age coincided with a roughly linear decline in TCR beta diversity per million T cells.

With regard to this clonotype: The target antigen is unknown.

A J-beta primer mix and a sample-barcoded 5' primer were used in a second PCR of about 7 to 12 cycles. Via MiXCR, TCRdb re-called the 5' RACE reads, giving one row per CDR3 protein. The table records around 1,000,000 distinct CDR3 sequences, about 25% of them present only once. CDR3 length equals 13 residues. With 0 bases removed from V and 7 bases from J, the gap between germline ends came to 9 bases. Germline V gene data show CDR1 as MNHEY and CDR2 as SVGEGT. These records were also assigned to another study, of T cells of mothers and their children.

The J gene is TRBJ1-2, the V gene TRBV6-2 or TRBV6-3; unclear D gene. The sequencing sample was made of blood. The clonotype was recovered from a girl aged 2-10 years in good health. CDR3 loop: CASSYSDRSGYTF. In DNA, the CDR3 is TGTGCCAGCAGTTACTCGGATAGAAGTGGCTACACCTTC.